The 3 T cell receptor beta chains presented below share a single source sample, sequenced in a study of breast tumors, draining lymph nodes, adjacent tissues. TCRdb itself ran the multiplex PCR reads through MiXCR, one entry per CDR3 protein. The profile shows 21,000 or so distinct CDR3 sequences, roughly 40% of them singletons. Sequencing was done on a sample of breast tumor tissue. These receptor sequences come from a female donor with breast cancer. Some clones in this sample may be carry-over from other donors' samples.

Concerning this clonotype itself: The germline gene is not matched at one end of the junction; a read error may be the cause. J is TRBJ1-1 and V is TRBV7-8, with unresolved D. Germline V CDR1 and CDR2: SGHVS, FQNEAQ. The CDR3 consists of 13 residues. The CDR3 loop reads CTSSLERNTEAFF. In nucleotides, the CDR3 is TGTACCAGCAGCTTAGAGAGGAACACTGAAGCTTTCTTT. Full variable domain (remainder filled in from reference TRBV7-8 and TRBJ1-1): GAGVSQSPRYKVAKRGQDVALRCDPISGHVSLFWYQQALGQGPEFLTYFQNEAQLDKSGLPSDRFFAERPEGSVSTLKIQRTQQEDSAVYLCTSSLERNTEAFFGQGTRLTVV.

This chain links TRBV5-8 with TRBJ1-4, with a weak D call TRBD1 (6 bases). Trimming pared 4 bases from V and 16 bases from J, leaving 14 bases between. The CDR3 is made up of 11 amino acids. CDR1 and CDR2 from the germline V gene are SGHTS and YDEGEE. CDR3 protein: CASSIRDKAFF. In DNA form, the CDR3 reads TGTGCCAGCAGCATTCGGGACAAGGCGTTTTTT.

The chain employs TRBV20-1 and TRBJ1-2, with D possibly TRBD1 on 5 matching bases. V was trimmed by 0 bases and J by 2 bases, leaving 13 bases between them. Germline CDR1 DFQATT, CDR2 SNEGSKA (reference sequence). This CDR3 contains 15 residues. The CDR3 region has the DNA TGCAGTGCTAGAGAACCGGGACGGAGAAACTATGGCTACACCTTC. It translates to CSAREPGRRNYGYTF.